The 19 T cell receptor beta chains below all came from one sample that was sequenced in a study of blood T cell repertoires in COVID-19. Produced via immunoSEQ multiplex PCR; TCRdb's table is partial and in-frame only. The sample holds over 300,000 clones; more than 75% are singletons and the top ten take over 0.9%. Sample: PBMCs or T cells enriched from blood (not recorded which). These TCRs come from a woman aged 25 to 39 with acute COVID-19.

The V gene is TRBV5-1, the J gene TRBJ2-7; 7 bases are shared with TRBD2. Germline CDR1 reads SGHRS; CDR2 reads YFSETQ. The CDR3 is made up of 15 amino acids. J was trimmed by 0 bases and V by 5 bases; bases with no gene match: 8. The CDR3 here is CASRIGGGSSYEQYF. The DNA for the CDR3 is TGCGCCAGCAGGATTGGGGGGGGGTCCTCCTACGAGCAGTACTTC. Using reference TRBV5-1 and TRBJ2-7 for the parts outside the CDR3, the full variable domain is KAGVTQTPRYLIKTRGQQVTLSCSPISGHRSVSWYQQTPGQGLQFLFEYFSETQRNKGNFPGRFSGRQFSNSRSEMNVSTLELGDSALYLCASRIGGGSSYEQYFGPGTRLTVT.

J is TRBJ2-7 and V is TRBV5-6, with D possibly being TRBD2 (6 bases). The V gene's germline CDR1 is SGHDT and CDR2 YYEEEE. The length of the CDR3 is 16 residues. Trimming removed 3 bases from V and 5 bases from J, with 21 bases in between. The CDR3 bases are TGTGCCAGCAGCTGGCGTTCGCGGGGTTTGTGGGACGAGCAGTACTTC. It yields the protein CASSWRSRGLWDEQYF.

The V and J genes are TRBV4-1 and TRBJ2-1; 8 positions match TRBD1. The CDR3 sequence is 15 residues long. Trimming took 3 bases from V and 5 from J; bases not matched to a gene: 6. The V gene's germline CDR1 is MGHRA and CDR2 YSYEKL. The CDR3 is CASSHPDRENNEQFF. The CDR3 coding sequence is TGCGCCAGCAGCCACCCGGACAGGGAGAACAATGAGCAGTTCTTC.

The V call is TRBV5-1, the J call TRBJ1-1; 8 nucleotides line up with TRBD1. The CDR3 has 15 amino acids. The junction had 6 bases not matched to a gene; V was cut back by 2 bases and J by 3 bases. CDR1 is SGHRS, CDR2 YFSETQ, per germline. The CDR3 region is CASSLWTGTDTEAFF. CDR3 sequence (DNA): TGCGCCAGCAGCTTATGGACAGGGACGGACACTGAAGCTTTCTTT.

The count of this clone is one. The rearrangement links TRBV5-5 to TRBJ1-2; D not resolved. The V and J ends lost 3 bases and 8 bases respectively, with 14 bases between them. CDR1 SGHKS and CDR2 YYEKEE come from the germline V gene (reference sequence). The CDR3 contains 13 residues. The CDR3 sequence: CASSSGVVYGYTF. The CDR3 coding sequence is TGTGCCAGCAGCTCAGGTGTGGTATACGGCTACACCTTC.

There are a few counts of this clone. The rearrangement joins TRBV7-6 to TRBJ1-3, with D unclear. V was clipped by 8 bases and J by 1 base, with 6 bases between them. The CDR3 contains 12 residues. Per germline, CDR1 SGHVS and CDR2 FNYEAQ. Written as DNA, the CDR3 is TGTGCCAGCGTTTCATCTGGAAACACCATATATTTT. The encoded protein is CASVSSGNTIYF. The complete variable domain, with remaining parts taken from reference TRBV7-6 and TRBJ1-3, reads GAGVSQSPRYKVTKRGQDVALRCDPISGHVSLYWYRQALGQGPEFLTYFNYEAQQDKSGLPNDRFSAERPEGSISTLTIQRTEQRDSAMYRCASVSSGNTIYFGEGSWLTVV.

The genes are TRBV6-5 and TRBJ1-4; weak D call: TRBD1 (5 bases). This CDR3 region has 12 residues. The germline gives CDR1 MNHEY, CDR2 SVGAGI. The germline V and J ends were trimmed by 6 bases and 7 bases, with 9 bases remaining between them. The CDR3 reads CASSRVSEKLFF. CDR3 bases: TGTGCCAGCAGCAGGGTAAGTGAAAAACTGTTTTTT.

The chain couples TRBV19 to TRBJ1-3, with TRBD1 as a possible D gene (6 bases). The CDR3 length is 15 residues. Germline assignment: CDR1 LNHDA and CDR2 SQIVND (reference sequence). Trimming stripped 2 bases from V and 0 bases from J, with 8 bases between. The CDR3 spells CASSIRTVSGNTIYF. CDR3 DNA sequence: TGTGCCAGTAGTATACGGACAGTCTCTGGAAACACCATATATTTT. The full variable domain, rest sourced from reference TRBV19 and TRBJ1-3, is DGGITQSPKYLFRKEGQNVTLSCEQNLNHDAMYWYRQDPGQGLRLIYYSQIVNDFQKGDIAEGYSVSREKKESFPLTVTSAQKNPTAFYLCASSIRTVSGNTIYFGEGSWLTVV.

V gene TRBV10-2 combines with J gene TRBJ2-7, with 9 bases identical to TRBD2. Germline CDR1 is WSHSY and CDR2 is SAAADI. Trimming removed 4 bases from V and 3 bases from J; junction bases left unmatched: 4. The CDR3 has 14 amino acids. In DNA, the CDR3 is TGCGCCAGCAGTGTAGCGGGGGCTAACTACGAGCAGTACTTC. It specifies CASSVAGANYEQYF.

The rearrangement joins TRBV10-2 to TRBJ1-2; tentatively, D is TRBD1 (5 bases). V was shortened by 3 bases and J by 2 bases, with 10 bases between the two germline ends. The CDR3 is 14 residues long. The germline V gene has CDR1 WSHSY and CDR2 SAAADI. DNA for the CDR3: TGCGCCAGCAGTGACGGGGGGTGGAACTATGGCTACACCTTC. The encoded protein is CASSDGGWNYGYTF.

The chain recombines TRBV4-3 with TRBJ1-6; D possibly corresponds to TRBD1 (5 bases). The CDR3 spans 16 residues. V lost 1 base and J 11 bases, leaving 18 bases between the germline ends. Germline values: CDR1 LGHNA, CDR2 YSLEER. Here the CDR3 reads CASSQGVGRDGTPLHF. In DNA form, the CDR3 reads TGCGCCAGCAGCCAAGGGGTGGGCAGGGATGGAACACCCCTCCACTTT.

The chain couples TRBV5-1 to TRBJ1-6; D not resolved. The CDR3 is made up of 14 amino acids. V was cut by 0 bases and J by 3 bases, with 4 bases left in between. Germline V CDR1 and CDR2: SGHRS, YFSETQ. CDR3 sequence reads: CASSLANYNSPLHF. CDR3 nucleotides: TGCGCCAGCAGCTTGGCTAACTATAATTCACCCCTCCACTTT. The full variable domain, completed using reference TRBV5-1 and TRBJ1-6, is KAGVTQTPRYLIKTRGQQVTLSCSPISGHRSVSWYQQTPGQGLQFLFEYFSETQRNKGNFPGRFSGRQFSNSRSEMNVSTLELGDSALYLCASSLANYNSPLHFGNGTRLTVT.

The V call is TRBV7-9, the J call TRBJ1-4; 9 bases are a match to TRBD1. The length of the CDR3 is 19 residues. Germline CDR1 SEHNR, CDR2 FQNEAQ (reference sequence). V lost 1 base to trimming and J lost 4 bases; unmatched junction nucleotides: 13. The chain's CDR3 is CASSLVPSQGARYNEKLFF. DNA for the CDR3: TGTGCCAGCAGCTTAGTTCCCTCACAGGGGGCCCGGTATAATGAAAAACTGTTTTTT.

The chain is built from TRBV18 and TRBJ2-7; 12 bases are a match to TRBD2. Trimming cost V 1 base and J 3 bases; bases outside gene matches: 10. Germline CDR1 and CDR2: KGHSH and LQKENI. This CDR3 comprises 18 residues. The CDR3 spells CASSPLLPSGGANYEQYF. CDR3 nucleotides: TGTGCCAGCTCACCACTCTTGCCTAGCGGGGGGGCCAACTACGAGCAGTACTTC.

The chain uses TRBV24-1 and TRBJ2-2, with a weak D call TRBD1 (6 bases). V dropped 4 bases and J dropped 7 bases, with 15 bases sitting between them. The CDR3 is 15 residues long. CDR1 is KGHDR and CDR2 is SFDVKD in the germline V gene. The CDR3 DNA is TGTGCCACCAGTGACACTCGACAGGCTGTCGGGGAGCTGTTTTTT. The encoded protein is CATSDTRQAVGELFF.

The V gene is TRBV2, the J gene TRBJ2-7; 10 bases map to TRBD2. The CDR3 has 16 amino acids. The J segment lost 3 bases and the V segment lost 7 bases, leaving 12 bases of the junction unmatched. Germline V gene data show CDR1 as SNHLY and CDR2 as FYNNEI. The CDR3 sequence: CASTKDGASGGYEQYF. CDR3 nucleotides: TGTGCCAGCACCAAAGACGGGGCTAGCGGGGGCTACGAGCAGTACTTC.

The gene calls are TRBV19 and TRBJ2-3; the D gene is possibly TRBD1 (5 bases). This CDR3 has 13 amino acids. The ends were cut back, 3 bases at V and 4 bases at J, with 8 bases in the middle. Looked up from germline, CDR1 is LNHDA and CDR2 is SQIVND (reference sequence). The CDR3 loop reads CASSIQGSDTQYF. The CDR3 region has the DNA TGTGCCAGTAGTATCCAGGGTTCAGATACGCAGTATTTT.

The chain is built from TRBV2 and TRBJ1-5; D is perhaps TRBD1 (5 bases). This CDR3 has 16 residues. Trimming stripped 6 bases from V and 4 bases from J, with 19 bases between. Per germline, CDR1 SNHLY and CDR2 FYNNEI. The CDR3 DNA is TGTGCCAGCAGCACCCCCGGGGGGACGGGGAATCAGCCCCAGCATTTT. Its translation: CASSTPGGTGNQPQHF.

This chain's CDR3 is CASSELRGNRYNEQFF. CDR3 DNA: TGTGCCAGCAGTGAGTTGCGGGGAAATCGCTACAATGAGCAGTTCTTC. This chain links TRBV28 with TRBJ2-1; possibly TRBD2 for D (6 bases). V lost 5 bases and J 3 bases, leaving 17 bases between the germline ends. This CDR3 spans 16 amino acids. Germline CDR1 is MDHEN and CDR2 is SYDVKM. The whole variable domain, remainder taken from reference TRBV28 and TRBJ2-1, is DVKVTQSSRYLVKRTGEKVFLECVQDMDHENMFWYRQDPGLGLRLIYFSYDVKMKEKGDIPEGYSVSREKKERFSLILESASTNQTSMYLCASSELRGNRYNEQFFGPGTRLTVL.